Described below is a single TCR beta chain sequence and its context. The sample is drawn from a study of blood T cell repertoires in COVID-19. At the level of the study: There were acute and convalescent COVID-19 samples, and they came from the United States, Italy and Spain.

Germline V gene sequence: CDR1 MNHEY, CDR2 SMNVEV (reference sequence). Trimming took 0 bases from V and 7 from J, leaving 14 bases between them. This CDR3 contains 15 residues. Followed over time, Seattle patients had been enrolled while infection was active. Data came from immunoSEQ multiplex PCR; TCRdb stores just in-frame clones and leaves some out. The sample has about 370,000 clones, around 87% seen once; the top ten hold around 9.3%. The sequence derives from a woman aged 25 to 45 with COVID-19, enrolled during active disease. The specimen was peripheral blood. The chain is built from TRBV27 and TRBJ2-3, with D maybe TRBD2 (5 bases). In DNA, the CDR3 is TGTGCCAGCAGTTTATCTACTAGAAGTATAAATACGCAGTATTTT. It yields the protein CASSLSTRSINTQYF.